The sequence of this T cell receptor (beta chain) was determined in a study of cytomegalovirus exposure and HLA in healthy donors. Primers: 60 Vbeta forward and 13 Jbeta reverse. The data were produced by immunoSEQ multiplex PCR, yet TCRdb's version contains in-frame clones alone and is incomplete. Of approximately 100,000 clones listed, more than 80% are singletons. Study-level points and caveats: Immune exposure data for these donors was limited to CMV serostatus. In a later analysis, at a false discovery rate of 0.05, under 20,000 TCR beta sequences matched HLA alleles. Prediction of most subjects' HLA-A and HLA-B alleles by TCR beta sequences was reportedly accurate.

V dropped 2 bases and J dropped 5 bases, with 12 bases sitting between them. The germline gives CDR1 SGHTA, CDR2 FQGNSA. The CDR3 runs to 15 residues. For this clone: Its antigen is unknown.

The genes are TRBV7-2 and TRBJ1-4; D remains unclear. Source material: PBMCs. The sequence derives from a man younger than 45 in good health and CMV-seronegative. CDR3 sequence: CASSLTGDGNEKLFF. CDR3 DNA: TGTGCCAGCAGCTTAACGGGTGACGGAAATGAAAAACTGTTTTTT.